The T cell receptor beta chain under discussion was sequenced for a study of T cells in Graves' hyperthyroidism and ophthalmopathy. Template material for amplifying TCR beta CDR3 regions consisted of RNA transcripts. Primed by the HTBI set, a first-round RT-PCR was run on the TCR CDR3. TCRdb fed the multiplex PCR reads into MiXCR, producing one record per CDR3 protein. The table lists 340,000 or so distinct CDR3 sequences, under 25% of them singletons. This clonotype was counted between two and nine times. Diagnostic assessment was based on clinical symptoms, serum thyroxine and TRAb, thyroid ultrasound and orbital computed tomography. Trimming removed 0 bases from V and 5 bases from J, with 11 bases in between. Germline assignment: CDR1 SGDLS and CDR2 YYNGEE. The CDR3 length is 14 residues.

The sample consisted of blood. The rearrangement joins TRBV9 to TRBJ1-1; D is perhaps TRBD1 (5 bases). The TCR originated in a woman aged 45-65 years with Graves' hyperthyroidism. DNA of the CDR3: TGTGCCAGCAGCGTAGTGCGGGGGTGGACTGAAGCTTTCTTT. Residues: CASSVVRGWTEAFF.